This T cell receptor beta chain was captured in a study of CD8 T cells in ankylosing spondylitis. General study results and limits: With a CD8+ phenotype, disease-linked clones were relatively rare in peripheral blood. Among TCR beta sequences, a motif of roughly 8 highly homologous variants appeared characteristic of ankylosing spondylitis blood. Reported data indicate significant enrichment of disease-linked clones within matched ankylosing spondylitis synovial fluid.

Libraries of TCR beta came from quantitative 5'-RACE with molecular barcodes. TCRdb re-called the 5' RACE reads with MiXCR, one entry per CDR3 protein. There are approximately 500,000 distinct CDR3 sequences in the sample; 10% to 15% occur only once, and over 6.5% lies in the top ten. With regard to this clonotype: As yet, its antigen is unknown.

Germline CDR1 MNHEY, CDR2 SMNVEV (reference sequence). CDR3 size: 13 residues. V was cut by 8 bases and J by 0 bases, with 5 bases left in between. This chain uses TRBV27 with TRBJ2-6; no firm D call. Source material: blood, either unsorted or a sorted T cell fraction (not recorded which). This TCR was sampled from a male donor with ankylosing spondylitis. CDR3 protein: CASAFSGANVLTF. In nucleotides, the CDR3 is TGTGCCAGCGCTTTCTCTGGGGCCAACGTCCTGACTTTC.